A selection of T cell receptor beta chains follows, all from one sample in a study of regulatory T cells in long-lasting Graves disease. TCRdb processed the multiplex PCR reads anew with MiXCR; each CDR3 protein has one entry. The data hold under 250,000 distinct CDR3 sequences, with 20% to 25% observed a single time. The sequences come from peripheral blood mononuclear cells (PBMCs), collected at new diagnosis, from a patient treated with antithyroid drugs. The source of these receptors is a female donor with Graves disease. Each CDR3 is given with its conserved first and last residue. The order of the fields is D gene, J gene, clone size, V gene, CDR3 protein, CDR3 DNA. The D gene is left open where the match is weak. Clone size appears in some rows only: once, few, many, or a class for an expanded clone.

D gene: TRBD1
J gene: TRBJ2-3
clone size: few
V gene: TRBV5-4
CDR3 protein: CASRPAGTGIEDTQYF
CDR3 DNA: TGTGCCAGCAGACCCGCCGGGACAGGGATTGAAGATACGCAGTATTTT

D gene: .
J gene: TRBJ2-4
clone size: many
V gene: TRBV15
CDR3 protein: CATSRDRVLLPKNIQYF
CDR3 DNA: TGTGCCACCAGCAGAGATAGGGTTTTACTCCCCAAAAACATTCAGTACTTC

D gene: .
J gene: TRBJ1-2
clone size: many
V gene: TRBV27
CDR3 protein: CASSLQGRGGYTF
CDR3 DNA: TGTGCCAGCAGTTTACAGGGTCGGGGGGGCTACACCTTC

D gene: .
J gene: TRBJ2-7
clone size: many
V gene: TRBV7-9
CDR3 protein: CASSLVGGGLSYEQYF
CDR3 DNA: TGTGCCAGCAGCTTAGTTGGAGGGGGCCTCTCCTACGAGCAGTACTTC

D gene: .
J gene: TRBJ1-1
clone size: few
V gene: TRBV5-4
CDR3 protein: CASSLDFGGQDEAFF
CDR3 DNA: TGTGCCAGCAGCTTGGATTTCGGGGGGCAGGATGAAGCTTTCTTT

D gene: TRBD2
J gene: TRBJ2-1
clone size: many
V gene: TRBV6-2/TRBV6-3
CDR3 protein: CASSYSQAGGSYNEQFF
CDR3 DNA: TGTGCCAGCAGTTACTCTCAAGCGGGGGGGTCCTACAATGAGCAGTTCTTC

D gene: TRBD2
J gene: TRBJ2-3
clone size: few
V gene: TRBV12-5
CDR3 protein: CASGLDRTSGRRADTQYF
CDR3 DNA: TGTGCTAGTGGTTTGGACCGGACTAGCGGGAGAAGGGCAGATACGCAGTATTTT

D gene: .
J gene: TRBJ1-4
clone size: .
V gene: TRBV12-3/TRBV12-4
CDR3 protein: CASSSLGGVNEKLFF
CDR3 DNA: TGTGCCAGCAGTTCCCTAGGGGGAGTTAATGAAAAACTGTTTTTT

D gene: .
J gene: TRBJ2-3
clone size: few
V gene: TRBV24-1
CDR3 protein: CATSDPQVLGTDTQYF
CDR3 DNA: TGTGCCACCAGTGATCCCCAGGTCCTCGGCACAGATACGCAGTATTTT

D gene: TRBD2
J gene: TRBJ2-7
clone size: many
V gene: TRBV20-1
CDR3 protein: CSARGLAGGQGYEQYF
CDR3 DNA: TGCAGTGCTAGAGGACTAGCGGGAGGGCAAGGGTACGAGCAGTACTTC

D gene: .
J gene: TRBJ2-7
clone size: many
V gene: TRBV6-1
CDR3 protein: CASSTPGRGSYEQYF
CDR3 DNA: TGTGCCAGCAGTACGCCGGGACGGGGATCCTACGAGCAGTACTTC

D gene: TRBD2
J gene: TRBJ2-5
clone size: many
V gene: TRBV3-1
CDR3 protein: CASSLLAGSETQYF
CDR3 DNA: TGTGCCAGCAGCCTTTTAGCGGGCTCAGAGACCCAGTACTTC

D gene: .
J gene: TRBJ2-7
clone size: .
V gene: TRBV18
CDR3 protein: CASSPGQWEQYF
CDR3 DNA: TGTGCCAGCTCACCCGGTCAGTGGGAGCAGTACTTC

D gene: .
J gene: TRBJ2-5
clone size: many
V gene: TRBV5-1
CDR3 protein: CASSLLRDWISETQYF
CDR3 DNA: TGCGCCAGCAGCTTACTCAGGGATTGGATTTCGGAGACCCAGTACTTC

D gene: .
J gene: TRBJ1-1
clone size: many
V gene: TRBV6-4
CDR3 protein: CASSVGPGRAEAFF
CDR3 DNA: TGTGCCAGCAGTGTCGGACCGGGCCGGGCTGAAGCTTTCTTT

D gene: .
J gene: TRBJ2-7
clone size: .
V gene: TRBV7-9
CDR3 protein: CASSLGATTYEQYF
CDR3 DNA: TGTGCCAGCAGCTTAGGAGCTACGACCTACGAGCAGTACTTC

D gene: TRBD2
J gene: TRBJ2-5
clone size: .
V gene: TRBV5-6
CDR3 protein: CASSSGGGLQETQYF
CDR3 DNA: TGTGCCAGCAGCTCGGGGGGGGGGCTCCAAGAGACCCAGTACTTC

D gene: TRBD1
J gene: TRBJ2-6
clone size: many
V gene: TRBV30
CDR3 protein: CAWRRGQGISGANVLTF
CDR3 DNA: TGTGCCTGGAGACGCGGACAGGGAATCTCTGGGGCCAACGTCCTGACTTTC

D gene: .
J gene: TRBJ1-2
clone size: many
V gene: TRBV28
CDR3 protein: CASSKTAYGYTF
CDR3 DNA: TGTGCCAGCAGTAAGACAGCCTATGGCTACACCTTC

D gene: .
J gene: TRBJ2-4
clone size: many
V gene: TRBV11-2
CDR3 protein: CASLPGEGIQYF
CDR3 DNA: TGTGCCAGCCTCCCAGGGGAAGGCATTCAGTACTTC

D gene: TRBD1
J gene: TRBJ1-2
clone size: many
V gene: TRBV5-1
CDR3 protein: CASSLQGDTLGYTF
CDR3 DNA: TGCGCCAGCAGCCTACAGGGGGATACCCTTGGCTACACCTTC

D gene: .
J gene: TRBJ2-2
clone size: many
V gene: TRBV19
CDR3 protein: CASRSGFSTGELFF
CDR3 DNA: TGTGCCAGTAGGTCAGGGTTTTCCACCGGGGAGCTGTTTTTT

D gene: TRBD1
J gene: TRBJ1-2
clone size: many
V gene: TRBV5-1
CDR3 protein: CASSAGGLDGYTF
CDR3 DNA: TGCGCCAGCAGCGCAGGGGGCTTGGATGGCTACACCTTC

D gene: TRBD2
J gene: TRBJ2-5
clone size: many
V gene: TRBV10-3
CDR3 protein: CAISESMGGRQETQYF
CDR3 DNA: TGTGCCATCAGTGAGTCGATGGGGGGGAGACAAGAGACCCAGTACTTC

D gene: TRBD2
J gene: TRBJ2-1
clone size: .
V gene: TRBV7-3
CDR3 protein: CASSPGTSGIGYNEQFF
CDR3 DNA: TGTGCCAGCAGCCCCGGGACTAGCGGGATCGGTTACAATGAGCAGTTCTTC

D gene: .
J gene: TRBJ2-7
clone size: .
V gene: TRBV28
CDR3 protein: CASRIRTQTYEQYF
CDR3 DNA: TGTGCCAGCAGAATCCGGACACAAACCTACGAGCAGTACTTC

D gene: .
J gene: TRBJ2-5
clone size: once
V gene: TRBV7-2
CDR3 protein: CASSSLGARGETQYF
CDR3 DNA: TGTGCCAGCAGCTCCCTTGGGGCACGAGGGGAGACCCAGTACTTC

D gene: .
J gene: TRBJ1-5
clone size: many
V gene: TRBV24-1
CDR3 protein: CATSDSRDTRRPQPQHF
CDR3 DNA: TGTGCCACCAGTGATTCCCGGGACACCCGGCGGCCTCAGCCCCAGCATTTT

D gene: TRBD2
J gene: TRBJ2-3
clone size: .
V gene: TRBV24-1
CDR3 protein: CATSDLLAGGVTDTQYF
CDR3 DNA: TGTGCCACCAGTGATTTGCTAGCGGGAGGGGTGACAGATACGCAGTATTTT

D gene: .
J gene: TRBJ1-2
clone size: many
V gene: TRBV27
CDR3 protein: CASSLDRSGFYGYTF
CDR3 DNA: TGTGCCAGCAGTTTAGACAGATCGGGCTTCTATGGCTACACCTTC

D gene: .
J gene: TRBJ2-1
clone size: .
V gene: TRBV24-1
CDR3 protein: CATTSGNNEQFF
CDR3 DNA: TGTGCCACCACCTCCGGGAACAATGAGCAGTTCTTC

D gene: .
J gene: TRBJ2-1
clone size: many
V gene: TRBV20-1
CDR3 protein: CSARDPATSSYNEQFF
CDR3 DNA: TGCAGTGCTAGAGATCCCGCTACAAGCTCCTACAATGAGCAGTTCTTC

D gene: .
J gene: TRBJ2-2
clone size: .
V gene: TRBV25-1
CDR3 protein: CASLGEANTGELFF
CDR3 DNA: TGTGCCAGCCTTGGTGAAGCGAACACCGGGGAGCTGTTTTTT

D gene: .
J gene: TRBJ1-2
clone size: many
V gene: TRBV19
CDR3 protein: CASSISNINYGYTF
CDR3 DNA: TGTGCCAGTAGTATAAGTAACATCAACTATGGCTACACCTTC

D gene: .
J gene: TRBJ2-5
clone size: many
V gene: TRBV5-1
CDR3 protein: CASSIQETQYF
CDR3 DNA: TGCGCCAGCAGCATCCAAGAGACCCAGTACTTC

D gene: TRBD1
J gene: TRBJ1-5
clone size: many
V gene: TRBV5-6
CDR3 protein: CASSQGTGHRQPQHF
CDR3 DNA: TGTGCCAGCAGCCAAGGGACAGGGCATCGTCAGCCCCAGCATTTT

D gene: TRBD2
J gene: TRBJ2-1
clone size: many
V gene: TRBV14
CDR3 protein: CASSQSSGRKLSSYNEQFF
CDR3 DNA: TGTGCCAGCAGCCAATCTAGCGGGCGAAAACTTAGCTCCTACAATGAGCAGTTCTTC

D gene: TRBD2
J gene: TRBJ2-3
clone size: many
V gene: TRBV20-1
CDR3 protein: CSANDGGLATTDTQYF
CDR3 DNA: TGCAGTGCTAACGATGGGGGACTAGCTACCACAGATACGCAGTATTTT

D gene: .
J gene: TRBJ1-5
clone size: many
V gene: TRBV12-3/TRBV12-4
CDR3 protein: CASSFDASKAGQPQHF
CDR3 DNA: TGTGCCAGCAGTTTCGACGCCTCAAAGGCAGGTCAGCCCCAGCATTTT

D gene: .
J gene: TRBJ1-2
clone size: many
V gene: TRBV11-3
CDR3 protein: CASTLQADSGYTF
CDR3 DNA: TGTGCCAGCACCCTTCAGGCGGATAGTGGCTACACCTTC

D gene: .
J gene: TRBJ2-2
clone size: few
V gene: TRBV19
CDR3 protein: CASSDTGSGELFF
CDR3 DNA: TGTGCCAGCTCGGACACAGGATCCGGGGAGCTGTTTTTT

D gene: .
J gene: TRBJ2-7
clone size: many
V gene: TRBV12-3/TRBV12-4
CDR3 protein: CASSFPGIHEQYF
CDR3 DNA: TGTGCCAGCAGTTTCCCAGGGATCCACGAGCAGTACTTC

D gene: .
J gene: TRBJ1-5
clone size: .
V gene: TRBV6-2/TRBV6-3
CDR3 protein: CASSLGSVNQPQHF
CDR3 DNA: TGTGCCAGCAGTTTGGGCTCGGTAAATCAGCCCCAGCATTTT

D gene: TRBD2
J gene: TRBJ2-5
clone size: .
V gene: TRBV6-6
CDR3 protein: CASSYSGGSQETQYF
CDR3 DNA: TGTGCCAGCAGTTACTCGGGAGGGAGTCAAGAGACCCAGTACTTC

D gene: TRBD1
J gene: TRBJ2-4
clone size: many
V gene: TRBV18
CDR3 protein: CASSGQLAKNIQYF
CDR3 DNA: TGTGCCAGCTCGGGACAGCTAGCCAAAAACATTCAGTACTTC

D gene: .
J gene: TRBJ2-2
clone size: many
V gene: TRBV4-3
CDR3 protein: CASSQDRAGELFF
CDR3 DNA: TGCGCCAGCAGCCAAGACAGGGCCGGGGAGCTGTTTTTT

D gene: .
J gene: TRBJ2-1
clone size: many
V gene: TRBV3-2
CDR3 protein: CASSQWDRGNEQFF
CDR3 DNA: TGTGCCAGCTCCCAATGGGACAGGGGAAATGAGCAGTTCTTC

D gene: .
J gene: TRBJ2-7
clone size: .
V gene: TRBV27
CDR3 protein: CASSLSSRGDEQYF
CDR3 DNA: TGTGCCAGCAGTTTATCTTCCCGTGGAGACGAGCAGTACTTC

D gene: .
J gene: TRBJ1-5
clone size: .
V gene: TRBV20-1
CDR3 protein: CSARDTINQPQHF
CDR3 DNA: TGCAGTGCTAGGGACACCATTAATCAGCCCCAGCATTTT

D gene: .
J gene: TRBJ2-3
clone size: many
V gene: TRBV18
CDR3 protein: CASSVARDPTDTQYF
CDR3 DNA: TGTGCCAGCTCGGTGGCCAGGGACCCCACAGATACGCAGTATTTT

D gene: .
J gene: TRBJ2-2
clone size: many
V gene: TRBV5-5
CDR3 protein: CASSRTWNTGELFF
CDR3 DNA: TGCGCCAGCAGTAGGACATGGAACACCGGGGAGCTGTTTTTT

D gene: .
J gene: TRBJ1-3
clone size: .
V gene: TRBV28
CDR3 protein: CASSHGQPGNTIYF
CDR3 DNA: TGTGCCAGCAGCCATGGACAGCCTGGAAACACCATATATTTT

D gene: TRBD1
J gene: TRBJ1-2
clone size: many
V gene: TRBV20-1
CDR3 protein: CSARVAQGSGYTF
CDR3 DNA: TGCAGTGCTAGGGTGGCACAGGGGTCTGGCTACACCTTC

D gene: .
J gene: TRBJ1-4
clone size: .
V gene: TRBV20-1
CDR3 protein: CSAGGGPNEKLFF
CDR3 DNA: TGCAGTGCGGGAGGGGGTCCTAATGAAAAACTGTTTTTT

D gene: TRBD1
J gene: TRBJ2-2
clone size: many
V gene: TRBV11-3
CDR3 protein: CASRQRQGPIGELFF
CDR3 DNA: TGTGCCAGCAGACAAAGACAGGGTCCAATCGGGGAGCTGTTTTTT

D gene: .
J gene: TRBJ2-1
clone size: .
V gene: TRBV5-1
CDR3 protein: CASSRRYNEQFF
CDR3 DNA: TGCGCCAGCAGCCGAAGGTACAATGAGCAGTTCTTC

D gene: .
J gene: TRBJ2-3
clone size: many
V gene: TRBV11-1
CDR3 protein: CASQTRGSTDTQYF
CDR3 DNA: TGTGCCAGCCAAACGAGGGGGTCCACAGATACGCAGTATTTT

D gene: .
J gene: TRBJ1-6
clone size: many
V gene: TRBV4-3
CDR3 protein: CASSQDRRNSPLHF
CDR3 DNA: TGCGCCAGCAGCCAAGACAGGAGGAATTCACCCCTCCACTTT

D gene: .
J gene: TRBJ2-3
clone size: many
V gene: TRBV6-9
CDR3 protein: CASSYYGPGTQYF
CDR3 DNA: TGTGCCAGCAGTTACTACGGCCCCGGTACGCAGTATTTT

D gene: TRBD1
J gene: TRBJ2-3
clone size: many
V gene: TRBV30
CDR3 protein: CAWRAGQGTTDTQYF
CDR3 DNA: TGTGCCTGGAGGGCGGGACAGGGGACAACAGATACGCAGTATTTT